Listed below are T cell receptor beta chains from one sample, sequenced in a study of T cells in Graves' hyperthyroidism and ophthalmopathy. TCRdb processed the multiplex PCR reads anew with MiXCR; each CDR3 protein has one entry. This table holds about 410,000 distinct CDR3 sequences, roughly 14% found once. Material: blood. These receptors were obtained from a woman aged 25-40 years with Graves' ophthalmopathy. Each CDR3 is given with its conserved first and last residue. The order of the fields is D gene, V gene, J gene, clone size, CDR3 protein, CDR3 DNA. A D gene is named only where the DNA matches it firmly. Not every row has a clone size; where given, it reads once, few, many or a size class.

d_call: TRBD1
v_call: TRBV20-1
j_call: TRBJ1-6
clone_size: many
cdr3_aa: CSARDREGSNSPLHF
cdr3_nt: TGCAGTGCCCGGGACAGGGAGGGCTCGAATTCACCCCTCCACTTT

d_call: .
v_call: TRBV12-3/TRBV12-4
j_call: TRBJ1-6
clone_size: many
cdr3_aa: CASRVVGAENSPLHF
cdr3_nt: TGTGCCAGCAGAGTTGTGGGGGCAGAGAATTCACCCCTCCACTTT

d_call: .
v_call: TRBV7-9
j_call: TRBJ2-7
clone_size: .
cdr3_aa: CASSFSRANEQYF
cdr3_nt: TGTGCCAGCAGCTTTTCTCGGGCCAACGAGCAGTACTTC

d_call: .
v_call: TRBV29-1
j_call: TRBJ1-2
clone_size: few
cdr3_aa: CSVEKADLGYYGYTF
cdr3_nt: TGCAGCGTAGAAAAAGCAGACTTAGGGTACTATGGCTACACCTTC

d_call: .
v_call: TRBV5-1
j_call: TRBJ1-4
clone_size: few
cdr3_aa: CASSIEPGTRGEKLFF
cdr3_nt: TGCGCCAGCAGCATAGAACCCGGGACACGGGGTGAAAAACTGTTTTTT

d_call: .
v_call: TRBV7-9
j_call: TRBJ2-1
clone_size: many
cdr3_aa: CASSLELAINNEQFF
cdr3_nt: TGTGCCAGCAGCTTAGAACTAGCTATCAACAATGAGCAGTTCTTC

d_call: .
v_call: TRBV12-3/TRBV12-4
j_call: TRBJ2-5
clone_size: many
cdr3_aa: CASSLASQETQYF
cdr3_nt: TGTGCCAGCAGTTTAGCTAGTCAAGAGACCCAGTACTTC

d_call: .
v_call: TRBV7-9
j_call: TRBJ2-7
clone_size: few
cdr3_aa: CASSLGGPKGYEQYF
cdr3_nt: TGTGCCAGCAGCTTAGGAGGTCCCAAGGGCTACGAGCAGTACTTC

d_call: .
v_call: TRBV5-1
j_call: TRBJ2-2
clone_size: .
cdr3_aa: CASSWSRDEGTGEPFF
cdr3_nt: TGCGCCAGCAGCTGGAGCCGGGACGAAGGAACCGGGGAGCCGTTTTTT

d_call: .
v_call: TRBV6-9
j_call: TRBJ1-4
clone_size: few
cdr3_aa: CASSYTTPGVLNEKLFF
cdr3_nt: TGTGCCAGCAGTTACACGACCCCGGGGGTTCTGAATGAAAAACTGTTTTTT